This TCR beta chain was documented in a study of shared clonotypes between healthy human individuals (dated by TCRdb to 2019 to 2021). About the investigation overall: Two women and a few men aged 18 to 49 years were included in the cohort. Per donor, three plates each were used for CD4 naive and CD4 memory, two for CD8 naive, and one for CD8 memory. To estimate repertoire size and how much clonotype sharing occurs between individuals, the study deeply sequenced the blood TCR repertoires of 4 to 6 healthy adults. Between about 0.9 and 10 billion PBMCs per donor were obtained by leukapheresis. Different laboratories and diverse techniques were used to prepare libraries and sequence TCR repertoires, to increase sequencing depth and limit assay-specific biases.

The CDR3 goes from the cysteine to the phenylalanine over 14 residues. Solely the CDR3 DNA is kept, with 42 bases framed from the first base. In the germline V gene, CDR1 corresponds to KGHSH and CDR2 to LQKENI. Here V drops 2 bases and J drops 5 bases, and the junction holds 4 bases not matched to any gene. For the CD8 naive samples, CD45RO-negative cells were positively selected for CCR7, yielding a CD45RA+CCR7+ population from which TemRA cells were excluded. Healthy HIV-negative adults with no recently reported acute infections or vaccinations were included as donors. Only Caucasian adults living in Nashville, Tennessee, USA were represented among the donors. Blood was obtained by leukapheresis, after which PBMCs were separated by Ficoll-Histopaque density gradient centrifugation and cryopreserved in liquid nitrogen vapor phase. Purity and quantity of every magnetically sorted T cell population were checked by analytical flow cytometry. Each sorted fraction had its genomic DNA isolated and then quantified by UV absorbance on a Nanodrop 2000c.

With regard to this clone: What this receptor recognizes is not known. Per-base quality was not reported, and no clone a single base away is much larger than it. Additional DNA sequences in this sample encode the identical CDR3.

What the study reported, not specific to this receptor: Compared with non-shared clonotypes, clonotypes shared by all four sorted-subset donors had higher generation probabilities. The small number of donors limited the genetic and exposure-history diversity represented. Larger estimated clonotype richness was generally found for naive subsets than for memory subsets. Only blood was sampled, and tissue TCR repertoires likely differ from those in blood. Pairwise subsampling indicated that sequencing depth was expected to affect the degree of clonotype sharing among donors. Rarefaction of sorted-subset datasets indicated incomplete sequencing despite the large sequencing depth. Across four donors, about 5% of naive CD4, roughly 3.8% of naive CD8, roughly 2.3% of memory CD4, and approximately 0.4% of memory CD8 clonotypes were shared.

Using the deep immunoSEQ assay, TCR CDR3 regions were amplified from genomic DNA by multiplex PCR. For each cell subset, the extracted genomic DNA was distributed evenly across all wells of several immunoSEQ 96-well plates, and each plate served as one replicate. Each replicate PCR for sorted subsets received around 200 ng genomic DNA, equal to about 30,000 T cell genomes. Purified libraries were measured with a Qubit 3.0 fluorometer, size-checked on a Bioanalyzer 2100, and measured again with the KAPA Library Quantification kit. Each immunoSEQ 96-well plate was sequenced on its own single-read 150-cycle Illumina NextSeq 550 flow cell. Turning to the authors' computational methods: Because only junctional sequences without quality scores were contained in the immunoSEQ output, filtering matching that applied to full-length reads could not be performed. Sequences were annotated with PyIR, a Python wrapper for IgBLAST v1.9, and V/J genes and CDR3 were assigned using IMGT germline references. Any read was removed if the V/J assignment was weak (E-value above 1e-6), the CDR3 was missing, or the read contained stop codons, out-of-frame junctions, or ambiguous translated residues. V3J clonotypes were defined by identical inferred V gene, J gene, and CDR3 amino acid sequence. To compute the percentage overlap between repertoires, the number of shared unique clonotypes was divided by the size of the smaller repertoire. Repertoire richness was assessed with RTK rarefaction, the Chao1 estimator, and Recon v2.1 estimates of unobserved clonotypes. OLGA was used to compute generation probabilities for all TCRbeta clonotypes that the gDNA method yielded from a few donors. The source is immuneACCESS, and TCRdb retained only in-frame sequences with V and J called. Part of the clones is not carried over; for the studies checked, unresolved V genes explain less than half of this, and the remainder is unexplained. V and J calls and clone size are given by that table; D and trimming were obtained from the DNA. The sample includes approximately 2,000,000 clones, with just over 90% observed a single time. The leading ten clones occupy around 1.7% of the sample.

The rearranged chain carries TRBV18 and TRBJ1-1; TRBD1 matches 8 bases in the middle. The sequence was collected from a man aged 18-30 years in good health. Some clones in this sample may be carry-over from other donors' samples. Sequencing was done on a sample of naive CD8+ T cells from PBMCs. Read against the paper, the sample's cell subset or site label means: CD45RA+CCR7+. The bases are TGTGCCAGCTCACCAGACAGGGGAAATACTGAAGCTTTCTTT. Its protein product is CASSPDRGNTEAFF.